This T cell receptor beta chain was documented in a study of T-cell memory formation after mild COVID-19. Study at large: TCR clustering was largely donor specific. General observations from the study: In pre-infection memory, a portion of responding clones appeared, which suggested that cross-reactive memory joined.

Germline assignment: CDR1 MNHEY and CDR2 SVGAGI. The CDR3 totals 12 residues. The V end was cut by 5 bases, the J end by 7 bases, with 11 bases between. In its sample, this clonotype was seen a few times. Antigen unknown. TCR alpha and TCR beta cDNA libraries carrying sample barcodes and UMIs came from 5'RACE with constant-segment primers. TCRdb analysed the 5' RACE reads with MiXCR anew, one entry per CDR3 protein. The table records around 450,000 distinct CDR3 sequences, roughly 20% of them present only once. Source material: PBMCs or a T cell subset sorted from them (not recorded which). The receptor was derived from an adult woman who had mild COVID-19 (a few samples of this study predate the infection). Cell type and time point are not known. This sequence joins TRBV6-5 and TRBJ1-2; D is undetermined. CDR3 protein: CASSHDDGGYTF. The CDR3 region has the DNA TGTGCCAGCAGTCACGACGACGGTGGCTACACCTTC.